Presented here are 2 T cell receptor beta chains from one specimen sequenced in a study of multiple sclerosis patients with progressive multifocal leukoencephalopathy. Time point: before natalizumab initiation. Method: immunoSEQ multiplex PCR; TCRdb's copy keeps in-frame clones and lacks some. The sample holds roughly 28,000 clones, 70% to 90% seen once. The sample comprised PBMCs. Receptors were obtained from a human donor with multiple sclerosis.

V is TRBV19 and J is TRBJ1-1; 9 positions match TRBD1. J was trimmed by 1 base and V by 4 bases; bases with no gene match: 7. Per the germline V gene, CDR1 is LNHDA and CDR2 is SQIVND (reference sequence). This CDR3 is 16 amino acids long. Here the CDR3 DNA reads TGTGCCAGTAGTAGTCTCTCGGGACAGGGGAACACTGAAGCTTTCTTT. Residues: CASSSLSGQGNTEAFF.

This clone was detected only a few times. This chain uses TRBV10-3 with TRBJ1-3, with 7 nucleotides matching TRBD1. The germline V gene encodes CDR1 ENHRY and CDR2 SYGVKD. V shed 4 bases and J 0 bases; nucleotides not matched to a gene: 12. The CDR3 is 18 amino acids. This CDR3 is CAISATAGTASSGNTIYF. DNA of the CDR3: TGTGCCATCAGTGCGACCGCGGGGACAGCAAGCTCTGGAAACACCATATATTTT.